The TCR beta chain under discussion was sequenced for a study of shared clonotypes between healthy human individuals. General study results and limits: Clonotypes shared by all four donors outscored non-shared clonotypes in generation probability. Naive subsets, compared against memory subsets, generally had larger estimated richness values.

This clone was counted many times. The antigen is not known. Researchers ran the assay at a deep level. Sorted subsets were amplified in replicate PCRs using approximately 200 ng DNA, 25,000 to 30,000 T cell genomes. TCRdb keeps only in-frame clones here, not all; method: immunoSEQ multiplex PCR. Among about 710,000 clones listed, 72% were seen once. The CDR3 is 19 amino acids. Sequencing was carried out using memory CD4+ T cells sorted from blood. Subset denoted: CD45RA-negative fraction. The chain employs TRBV21-1 and TRBJ1-1; TRBD1 is the table's D call, not checked against the DNA. TRBV21-1 is a known pseudogene. This sequence originates from a woman aged 25 to 39 in good health. This CDR3 reads CASSTLPDRDRKMNTEAFF. The CDR3 DNA reads as TGTGCCAGCAGCACCCTACCCGACCGGGACAGGAAAATGAACACTGAAGCTTTCTTT.